This is a list of T cell receptor beta chains from one sample in a study of T cells in Graves' hyperthyroidism and ophthalmopathy. TCRdb re-analysed the multiplex PCR reads in MiXCR, keeping a single row per CDR3 protein. Of 250,000 or so distinct CDR3 sequences detected, roughly 15% appear once; the ten largest clones hold roughly 31%. Sample: blood. The receptors derive from a woman aged 50 to 60 with Graves' hyperthyroidism that later progressed to Graves' ophthalmopathy. Each CDR3 is given with its conserved first and last residue. Fields, in order: V gene, J gene, clone size, CDR3 protein. Clone size is stated in some rows and not others, as once, few, many or a class when expanded.

v_gene: TRBV28
j_gene: TRBJ2-1
abundance: medium-sized
CDR3aa: CASSRPGLEELSSYNEQFF

v_gene: TRBV6-2/TRBV6-3
j_gene: TRBJ1-4
abundance: .
CDR3aa: CASIPGGSRTNEKLFF

v_gene: TRBV3-1
j_gene: TRBJ1-3
abundance: few
CDR3aa: CASSPETASGNTIYF

v_gene: TRBV27
j_gene: TRBJ2-7
abundance: .
CDR3aa: CASSPPWTSGIPPSRYEQYF

v_gene: TRBV28
j_gene: TRBJ1-5
abundance: .
CDR3aa: CASTPGGAGETQHF

v_gene: TRBV5-5
j_gene: TRBJ2-7
abundance: .
CDR3aa: CASSAFWTAYEQYF

v_gene: TRBV12-3/TRBV12-4
j_gene: TRBJ2-7
abundance: few
CDR3aa: CASSPPGQGDEQYF

v_gene: TRBV28
j_gene: TRBJ1-3
abundance: .
CDR3aa: CASTDFRGTGNTIYF

v_gene: TRBV28
j_gene: TRBJ1-6
abundance: .
CDR3aa: CASTGARNNSPLHF

v_gene: TRBV10-3
j_gene: TRBJ2-7
abundance: .
CDR3aa: CAIKAGALSYEQYF

v_gene: TRBV4-2
j_gene: TRBJ2-7
abundance: many
CDR3aa: CASSQGQGGLYEQYF

v_gene: TRBV25-1
j_gene: TRBJ2-3
abundance: few
CDR3aa: CASRLAGGLTDTQYF

v_gene: TRBV5-5
j_gene: TRBJ2-5
abundance: many
CDR3aa: CASSFMEETQYF

v_gene: TRBV20-1
j_gene: TRBJ2-6
abundance: .
CDR3aa: CSADTGSGANVLTF

v_gene: TRBV18
j_gene: TRBJ2-3
abundance: many
CDR3aa: CASSGVDPQSTDTQYF

v_gene: TRBV5-1
j_gene: TRBJ2-2
abundance: few
CDR3aa: CASSLDNTGELFF

v_gene: TRBV28
j_gene: TRBJ1-4
abundance: many
CDR3aa: CASTILRRMGANEKLFF

v_gene: TRBV2
j_gene: TRBJ1-3
abundance: many
CDR3aa: CASSGGTSLVSGNTIYF

v_gene: TRBV4-1
j_gene: TRBJ2-4
abundance: few
CDR3aa: CASSQEGGGGKNIQYF

v_gene: TRBV18
j_gene: TRBJ2-7
abundance: many
CDR3aa: CASSPSRSSYEQYF

v_gene: TRBV10-2
j_gene: TRBJ1-5
abundance: few
CDR3aa: CASLGQSGQPQHF

v_gene: TRBV5-4
j_gene: TRBJ2-1
abundance: .
CDR3aa: CASSWTSGNYNEQFF

v_gene: TRBV7-9
j_gene: TRBJ1-4
abundance: .
CDR3aa: CASSLAGQRIEKLFF

v_gene: TRBV4-1
j_gene: TRBJ2-3
abundance: many
CDR3aa: CASSPGQGRRDTQYF

v_gene: TRBV20-1
j_gene: TRBJ1-2
abundance: few
CDR3aa: CSARGSYGYTF

v_gene: TRBV28
j_gene: TRBJ2-2
abundance: many
CDR3aa: CASRSGGTGELFF

v_gene: TRBV20-1
j_gene: TRBJ2-7
abundance: many
CDR3aa: CSATPVRSPYEQYF

v_gene: TRBV5-5
j_gene: TRBJ2-3
abundance: many
CDR3aa: CASSLAGLAGGTTQYF

v_gene: TRBV28
j_gene: TRBJ2-4
abundance: many
CDR3aa: CATRERGNIQYF

v_gene: TRBV27
j_gene: TRBJ1-5
abundance: many
CDR3aa: CASSFAGWNQPQHF

v_gene: TRBV7-2
j_gene: TRBJ2-4
abundance: many
CDR3aa: CASTPGQGAGAKNIQYF